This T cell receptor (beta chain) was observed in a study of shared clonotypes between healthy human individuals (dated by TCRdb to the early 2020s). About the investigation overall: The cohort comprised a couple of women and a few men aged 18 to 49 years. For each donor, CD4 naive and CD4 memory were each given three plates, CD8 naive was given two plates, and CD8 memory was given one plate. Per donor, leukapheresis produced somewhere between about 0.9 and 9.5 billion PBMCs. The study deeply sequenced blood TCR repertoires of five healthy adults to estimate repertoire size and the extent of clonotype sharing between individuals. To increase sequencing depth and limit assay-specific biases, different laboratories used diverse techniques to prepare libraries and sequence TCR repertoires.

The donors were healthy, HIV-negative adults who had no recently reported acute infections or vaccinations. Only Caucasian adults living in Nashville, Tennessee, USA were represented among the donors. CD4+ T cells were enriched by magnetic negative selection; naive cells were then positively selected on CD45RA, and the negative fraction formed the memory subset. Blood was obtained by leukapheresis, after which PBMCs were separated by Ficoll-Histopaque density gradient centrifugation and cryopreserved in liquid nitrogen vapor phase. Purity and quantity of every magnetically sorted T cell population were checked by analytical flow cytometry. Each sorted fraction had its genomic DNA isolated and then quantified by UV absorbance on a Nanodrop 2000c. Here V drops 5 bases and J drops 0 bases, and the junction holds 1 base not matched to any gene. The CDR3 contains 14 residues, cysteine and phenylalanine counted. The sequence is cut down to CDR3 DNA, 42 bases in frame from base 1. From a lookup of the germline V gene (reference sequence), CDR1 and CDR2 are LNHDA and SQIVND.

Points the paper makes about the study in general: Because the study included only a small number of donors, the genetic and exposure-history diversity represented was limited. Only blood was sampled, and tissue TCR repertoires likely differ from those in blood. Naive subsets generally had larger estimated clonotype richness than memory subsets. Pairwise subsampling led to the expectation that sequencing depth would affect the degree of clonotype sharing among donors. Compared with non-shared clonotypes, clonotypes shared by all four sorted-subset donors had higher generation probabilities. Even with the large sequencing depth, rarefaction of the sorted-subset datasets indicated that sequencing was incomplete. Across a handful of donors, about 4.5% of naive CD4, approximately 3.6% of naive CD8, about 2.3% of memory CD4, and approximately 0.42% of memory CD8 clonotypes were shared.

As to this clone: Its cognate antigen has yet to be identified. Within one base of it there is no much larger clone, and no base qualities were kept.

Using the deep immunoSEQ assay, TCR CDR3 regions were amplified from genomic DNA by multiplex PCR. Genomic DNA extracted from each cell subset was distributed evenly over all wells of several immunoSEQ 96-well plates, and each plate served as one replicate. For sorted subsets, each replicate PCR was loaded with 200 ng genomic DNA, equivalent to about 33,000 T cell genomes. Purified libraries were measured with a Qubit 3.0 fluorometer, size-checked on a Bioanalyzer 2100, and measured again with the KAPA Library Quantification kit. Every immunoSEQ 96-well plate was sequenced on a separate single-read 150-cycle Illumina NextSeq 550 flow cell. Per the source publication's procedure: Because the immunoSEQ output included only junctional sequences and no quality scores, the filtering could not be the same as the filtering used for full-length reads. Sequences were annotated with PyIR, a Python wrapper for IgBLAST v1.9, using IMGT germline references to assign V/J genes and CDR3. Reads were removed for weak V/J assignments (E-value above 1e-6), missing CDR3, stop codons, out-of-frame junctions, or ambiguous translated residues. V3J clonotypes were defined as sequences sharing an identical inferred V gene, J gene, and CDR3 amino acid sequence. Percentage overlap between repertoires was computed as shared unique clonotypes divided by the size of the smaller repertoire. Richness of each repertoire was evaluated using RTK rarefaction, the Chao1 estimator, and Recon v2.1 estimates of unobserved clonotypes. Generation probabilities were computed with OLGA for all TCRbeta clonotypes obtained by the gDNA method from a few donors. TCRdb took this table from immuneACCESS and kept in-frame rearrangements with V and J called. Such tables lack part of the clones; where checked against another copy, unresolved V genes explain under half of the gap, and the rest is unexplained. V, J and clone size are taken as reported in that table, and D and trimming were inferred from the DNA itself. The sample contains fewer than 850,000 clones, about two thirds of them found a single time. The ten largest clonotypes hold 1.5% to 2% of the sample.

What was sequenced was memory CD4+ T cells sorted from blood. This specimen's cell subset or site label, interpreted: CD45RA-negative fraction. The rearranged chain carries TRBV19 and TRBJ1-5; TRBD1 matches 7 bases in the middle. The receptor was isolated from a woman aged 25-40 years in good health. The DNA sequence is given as TGTGCCAGTAGTGGGACAGTTAGCAATCAGCCCCAGCATTTT. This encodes CASSGTVSNQPQHF.